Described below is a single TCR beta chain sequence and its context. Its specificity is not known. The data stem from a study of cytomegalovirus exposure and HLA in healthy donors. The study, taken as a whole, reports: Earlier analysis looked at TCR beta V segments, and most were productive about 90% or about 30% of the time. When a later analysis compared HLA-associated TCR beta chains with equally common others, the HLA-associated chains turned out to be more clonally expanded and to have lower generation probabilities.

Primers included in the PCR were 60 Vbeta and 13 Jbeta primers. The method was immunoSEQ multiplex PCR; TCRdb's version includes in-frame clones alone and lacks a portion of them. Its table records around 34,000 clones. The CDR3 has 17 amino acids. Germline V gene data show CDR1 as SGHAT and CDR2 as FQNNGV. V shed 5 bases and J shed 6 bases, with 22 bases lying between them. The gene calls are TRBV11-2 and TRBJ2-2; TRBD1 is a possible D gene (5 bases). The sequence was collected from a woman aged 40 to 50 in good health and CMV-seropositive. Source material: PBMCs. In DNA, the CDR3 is TGTGCCAGCAGCCCCTGGGGCAGGCCTCGGCTTTCCGGGGAGCTGTTTTTT. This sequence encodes CASSPWGRPRLSGELFF.